The rows below give T cell receptor beta chains drawn from one sample of a study of CD8+CD57+ T cells in acquired aplastic anemia. Each CDR3 protein gets one entry after TCRdb re-called the reads with MiXCR. The sample yields a few hundred thousand distinct CDR3 sequences, around 32% seen once. Sequencing was carried out using sorted CD4+, CD8+, or CD8+CD57+ T cells (not recorded which) from PBMCs. These receptors were obtained from a human donor with aplastic anemia. The CDR3 runs from the conserved cysteine through the conserved F or W. A D gene is named only where the DNA matches it firmly. The size of a clone is reported for some rows only, either as once, few or many, or as a class for expanded clones.

>few|TRBD2|TRBJ2-7|TRBV5-1
TGCGCCAGCAGCTTGGTGACTAGCGGGGCCAATACCTACGAGCAGTACTTC
CASSLVTSGANTYEQYF
>many|TRBD2|TRBJ2-7|TRBV20-1
TGCAGTGCTCCCGGGTTTGGGAGCGGGAGGCGGGAGCAGTACTTC
CSAPGFGSGRREQYF
>.|.|TRBJ1-5|TRBV24-1
TGTGCCAGCGGCAACAGGGAACAGCCCCAGCATTTT
CASGNREQPQHF
>many|.|TRBJ1-1|TRBV19
TGTGCCAGTACCACCACTCGGGGTACTGAAGCTTTCTTT
CASTTTRGTEAFF
>many|.|TRBJ1-1|TRBV15
TGTGCCACCAGCAGAGACCATTCGAAGAACACTGAAGCTTTCTTT
CATSRDHSKNTEAFF
>.|.|TRBJ1-3|TRBV19
TGTGCCACCCAGAGCGGGTTGGTCTCTGGAAACACCATATATTTT
CATQSGLVSGNTIYF
>.|.|TRBJ1-6|TRBV7-8
TGTGCCAGCAGCCCCCTGACCGGGACCCTAAGGGGTTCACCCCTCCACTTT
CASSPLTGTLRGSPLHF
>.|.|TRBJ2-1|TRBV7-9
TGTGCCAGCAGCTTAGGTTGGGAGTTGGATGAGCAGTTCTTC
CASSLGWELDEQFF
>many|TRBD2|TRBJ2-2|TRBV10-2
TGCGCCAGTAGTTATAGCGGGAAAGACACCGGGGAGCTGTTTTTT
CASSYSGKDTGELFF
>many|.|TRBJ1-1|TRBV29-1
TGCAGCGCAGGAAGCATGAACACTGAAGCTTTCTTT
CSAGSMNTEAFF
>few|TRBD2|TRBJ2-5|TRBV11-1
TGTGCCAGCAGCTTAGCCCCAGCGGGGGAAGAGACCCAGTACTTC
CASSLAPAGEETQYF
>.|.|TRBJ2-4|TRBV11-2
TGTGCCAGCACCCTCCCTGGCGAAGCCAAAAACATTCAGTACTTC
CASTLPGEAKNIQYF
>many|TRBD1|TRBJ2-7|TRBV19
TGTGCCAGTAGTCCCCGACAGGGAGCTCTCTACGAGCAGTACTTC
CASSPRQGALYEQYF
>many|TRBD1|TRBJ1-2|TRBV12-3/TRBV12-4
TGTGCCAGCAGTAATGGACAGGGGGCGGGAGGCTACACCTTC
CASSNGQGAGGYTF
>many|TRBD1|TRBJ2-7|TRBV20-1
TGCAGTGCACACCGGGACAGATTTGAAGAGCAGTACTTC
CSAHRDRFEEQYF
>.|.|TRBJ1-1|TRBV29-1
TGCAGCGTTGTTCAACCGAACACTGAAGCTTTCTTT
CSVVQPNTEAFF
>.|.|TRBJ1-6|TRBV7-2
TGTGCCAGCAGCCCCTACGCGGGGGATTCACCCCTCCACTTT
CASSPYAGDSPLHF
>once|TRBD1|TRBJ2-2|TRBV24-1
TGTGCCACCAGTGATGGGACAGGGGATTTCATTTGGGACACCGGGGAGCTGTTTTTT
CATSDGTGDFIWDTGELFF
>.|.|TRBJ2-2|TRBV6-5
.
CASSSSGSGELFF
>many|.|TRBJ2-7|TRBV12-3/TRBV12-4
TGTGCCAGCAGGAAGGACAACTCCTACGAGCAGTACTTC
CASRKDNSYEQYF
>many|.|TRBJ1-5|TRBV20-1
TGCAGTGCTAGACGCCAGCCCGATCAGCCCCAGCATTTT
CSARRQPDQPQHF
>many|.|TRBJ2-3|TRBV2
TGTGCCAGCAGCCCGCTGGTTGCAGATACGCAGTATTTT
CASSPLVADTQYF
>.|.|TRBJ2-7|TRBV4-1
TGCGCCAGCAGCCATGGAGTCGGCGGTCAATTGAGCTCCTACGAGCAGTACTTC
CASSHGVGGQLSSYEQYF
>.|.|TRBJ1-1|TRBV9
TGTGCCAGCAGAGATAGCGAGGATACTGAAGCTTTCTTT
CASRDSEDTEAFF
>.|TRBD2|TRBJ2-5|TRBV5-1
TGCGCCAGCAGCATCGGGACTAGCGTACAAGAGACCCAGTACTTC
CASSIGTSVQETQYF
>few|.|TRBJ2-1|TRBV27
TGTGCCAGCAGGACCCGAGGGTCATTCGAAAGCGATGAGCAGTTCTTC
CASRTRGSFESDEQFF
>many|.|TRBJ2-5|TRBV9
TGTGCCAGCAGCGTAGAGCAGGGGTCGGAGACCCAGTACTTC
CASSVEQGSETQYF
>many|TRBD1|TRBJ1-2|TRBV7-9
TGTGCCAGCAGCTCAGGACAGGGTGATGGCTACACCTTC
CASSSGQGDGYTF
>.|.|TRBJ1-2|TRBV27
TGTGCCATTAAGGGGCAGGCGAATAACTATGGCTACACCTTC
CAIKGQANNYGYTF
>few|TRBD1|TRBJ2-7|TRBV12-3/TRBV12-4
TGTGCCAGCAGCTCCGACAGGGGTTCGTCCTACGAGCAGTACTTC
CASSSDRGSSYEQYF
>many|.|TRBJ1-4|TRBV2
TGTGCCAGCAGTGTAGGGGCGCGAGGTCAGAAACTGTTTTTT
CASSVGARGQKLFF
>many|.|TRBJ2-7|TRBV20-1
TGCAGTGCTAGTTTGGACCGACGGGACCACTACGAGCAGTACTTC
CSASLDRRDHYEQYF
>.|TRBD1|TRBJ1-6|TRBV6-5
TGTGCCAGCAGTTATACGGGACAGGGAGCTTCACCCCTCCACTTT
CASSYTGQGASPLHF
>.|.|TRBJ2-2|TRBV10-3
TGTGCCATCAGTGAATCCCTCTTCGAGACCGGGGAGCTGTTTTTT
CAISESLFETGELFF
>many|.|TRBJ2-7|TRBV20-1
TGCAGTGCTAGTTGGGGGCAAACCTACGAGCAGTACTTC
CSASWGQTYEQYF
>many|TRBD1|TRBJ1-1|TRBV12-3/TRBV12-4
TGTGCCAGCAGGTCCACAGGGGCCACTGAAGCTTTCTTT
CASRSTGATEAFF
>many|TRBD1|TRBJ1-5|TRBV10-2
TGCGCCAGCAGTGAGCAGACAGGGGGTTTCCATCAGCCCCAGCATTTT
CASSEQTGGFHQPQHF
>.|.|TRBJ2-2|TRBV25-1
TGTGCCAGCAGTCCGCCCTCGGGGAGGCGCACCGGGGAGCTGTTTTTT
CASSPPSGRRTGELFF
>few|.|TRBJ1-5|TRBV20-1
TGCAGTGCCCTGACGACACTGGACGCGTATAGCGATCAGCCCCAGCATTTT
CSALTTLDAYSDQPQHF
>.|.|TRBJ2-7|TRBV5-1
TGCGCCAGCAGCTTGTCTAGCCAGGCGTACGGCGAGCAGTACTTC
CASSLSSQAYGEQYF
>many|TRBD1|TRBJ1-2|TRBV19
TGTGCCAGTAGTCTTCGACGTCCCGGGACAGGGAACGGCTACACCTTC
CASSLRRPGTGNGYTF
>few|.|TRBJ2-7|TRBV28
TGTGCCAGCAGTACCAGGAACTACGAGCAGTACTTC
CASSTRNYEQYF
>.|.|TRBJ1-5|TRBV27
TGTGCCAGCAGTGAAGACAGATATCAGCCCCAGCATTTT
CASSEDRYQPQHF
>once|.|TRBJ1-1|TRBV6-5
TGTGCCAGCAGTTGGGAAGGGCTCTACACTGAAGCTTTCTTT
CASSWEGLYTEAFF
>.|.|TRBJ2-7|TRBV30
TGTGCCTGGAGTGTCCGACGGTACTCCTACGAGCAGTACTTC
CAWSVRRYSYEQYF